Below, one TCR beta chain is given with its context. Antigen: not known. The entry originates in a study of PD-1 blockade in classical Hodgkin lymphoma. Study details: The patients were dosed with nivolumab 3 mg/kg, infused intravenously every 2 weeks. Study results and limitations: Patients who responded completely had about the same baseline diversity as newly diagnosed patients. Lower baseline TCR diversity was reported for newly diagnosed patients than for healthy donors.

This CDR3 contains 14 residues. Trimming shortened V by 5 bases and J by 7 bases, and 14 bases separated the two germline ends. Looked up from germline, CDR1 is SEHNR and CDR2 is FQNEAQ (reference sequence). Each and every patient relapsed after autologous stem cell transplantation, and patients got differing brentuximab vedotin exposure. Using immunoSEQ multiplex PCR, the repertoire was profiled, and TCRdb retains in-frame clones only, with some absent. Altogether about 110,000 clones are present, around 89% being singletons, with the ten largest covering 15% to 20%. The rearrangement joins TRBV7-9 to TRBJ1-4; D is perhaps TRBD1 (6 bases). The material sequenced was peripheral blood mononuclear cells (PBMCs), taken before the second cycle of nivolumab. The TCR comes from a human donor with classical Hodgkin lymphoma. For the CDR3, the DNA is TGTGCCAGCAGCCAAACAGGGATGGGTGAAAAACTGTTTTTT. Translating it yields CASSQTGMGEKLFF.